The clone carrying this TCR beta chain was seen many times. This sample was included in a study of CD8+CD57+ T cells in acquired aplastic anemia. For the study at large: Sorted CD4+ and CD8+ cells yielded about 3 ug of DNA on average.

Investigators profiled TCR beta VDJ and CDR3 from genomic DNA template. TCRdb reprocessed the reads with MiXCR, giving one entry per CDR3 protein. The data show about 190,000 distinct CDR3 sequences, less than 70% seen once. CDR1 DFQATT and CDR2 SNEGSKA come from the germline V gene (reference sequence). Deletions cut 0 bases from V and 3 bases from J, with 15 bases between. The CDR3 spans 16 residues. This receptor was taken from a human donor in good health, serving as a control. The sequenced material came from sorted CD4+, CD8+, or CD8+CD57+ T cells (not recorded which) from PBMCs. The chain recombines TRBV20-1 with TRBJ1-5; D is possibly TRBD1 (5 bases). CDR3 amino acids: CSARDLSGGNNQPQHF. DNA for the CDR3: TGCAGTGCTAGAGACCTCTCGGGGGGTAACAATCAGCCCCAGCATTTT.